This T cell receptor (beta chain) derives from a study of blood T cell repertoires in COVID-19. Germline V gene sequence: CDR1 SGHRS, CDR2 YFSETQ. This CDR3 is 17 amino acids long. Unmatched junction bases numbered 6, after V lost 3 bases and J lost 2 bases. Sequencing was performed with immunoSEQ multiplex PCR; in TCRdb, only in-frame clones are kept and a portion is missing. The sample records fewer than 15,000 clones, approximately 91% being singletons. This clonotype originated in a human donor in a cohort sampled during active COVID-19. Material: peripheral blood. The chain recombines TRBV5-1 with TRBJ2-2; 11 bases fit TRBD2. The CDR3 region has the DNA TGCGCCAGCAGCTCATTAGCGGGAGGGGAAAACACCGGGGAGCTGTTTTTT. Its translation: CASSSLAGGENTGELFF.